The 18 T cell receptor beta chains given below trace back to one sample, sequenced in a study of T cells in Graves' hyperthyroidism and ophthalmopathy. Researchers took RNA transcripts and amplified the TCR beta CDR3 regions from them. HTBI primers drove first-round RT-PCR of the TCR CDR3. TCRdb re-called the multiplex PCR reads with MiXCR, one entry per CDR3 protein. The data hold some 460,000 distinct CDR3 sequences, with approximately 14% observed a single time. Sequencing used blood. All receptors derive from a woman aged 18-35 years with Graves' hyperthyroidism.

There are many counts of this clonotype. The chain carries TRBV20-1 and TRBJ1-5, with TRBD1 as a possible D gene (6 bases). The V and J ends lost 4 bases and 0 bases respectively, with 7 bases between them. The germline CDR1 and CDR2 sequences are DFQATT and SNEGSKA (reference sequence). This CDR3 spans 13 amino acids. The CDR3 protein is CSATDSSNQPQHF. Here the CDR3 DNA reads TGCAGTGCTACGGACAGTAGCAATCAGCCCCAGCATTTT.

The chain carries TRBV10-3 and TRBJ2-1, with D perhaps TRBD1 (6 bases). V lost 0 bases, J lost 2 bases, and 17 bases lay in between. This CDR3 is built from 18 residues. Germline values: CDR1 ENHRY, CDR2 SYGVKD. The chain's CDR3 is CAISESGDSGVAYNEQFF. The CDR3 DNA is TGTGCCATCAGTGAGTCGGGAGATTCAGGGGTGGCCTACAATGAGCAGTTCTTC.

Here the CDR3 DNA reads TGTGCCAGCAGCTTAGAACTAGTTGGGCAGTTCTTC. Residues: CASSLELVGQFF. V and J are TRBV5-5 and TRBJ2-1, with TRBD2 as a possible D gene (5 bases). Trimming removed 2 bases at V and 12 bases at J, with 12 bases between. The CDR3 sequence is 12 residues long. Germline CDR1 is SGHKS and CDR2 is YYEKEE (reference sequence). Full variable domain (missing parts from reference TRBV5-5 and TRBJ2-1): DAGVTQSPTHLIKTRGQQVTLRCSPISGHKSVSWYQQVLGQGPQFIFQYYEKEERGRGNFPDRFSARQFPNYSSELNVNALLLGDSALYLCASSLELVGQFFGPGTRLTVL.

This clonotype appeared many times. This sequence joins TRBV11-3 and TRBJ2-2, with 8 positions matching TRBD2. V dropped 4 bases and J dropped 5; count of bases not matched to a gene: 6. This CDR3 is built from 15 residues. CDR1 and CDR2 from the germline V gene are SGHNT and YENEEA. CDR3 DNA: TGTGCCAGCAGCTCGAGCGGGGGCCTAACCGGGGAGCTGTTTTTT. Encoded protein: CASSSSGGLTGELFF. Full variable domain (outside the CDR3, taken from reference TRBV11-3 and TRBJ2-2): EAGVVQSPRYKIIEKKQPVAFWCNPISGHNTLYWYLQNLGQGPELLIRYENEEAVDDSQLPKDRFSAERLKGVDSTLKIQPAELGDSAVYLCASSSSGGLTGELFFGEGSRLTVL.

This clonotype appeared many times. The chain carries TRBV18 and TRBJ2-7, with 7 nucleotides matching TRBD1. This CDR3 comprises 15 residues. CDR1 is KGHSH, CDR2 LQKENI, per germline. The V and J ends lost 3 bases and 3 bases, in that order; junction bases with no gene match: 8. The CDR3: CASSPYGQAVYEQYF. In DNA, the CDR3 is TGTGCCAGCTCACCTTATGGACAGGCAGTCTACGAGCAGTACTTC.

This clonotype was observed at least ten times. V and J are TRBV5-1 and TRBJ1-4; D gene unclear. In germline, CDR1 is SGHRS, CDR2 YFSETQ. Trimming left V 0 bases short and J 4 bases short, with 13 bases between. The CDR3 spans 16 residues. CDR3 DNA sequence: TGCGCCAGCAGCTTGGCCACGAGCGGCGGTAATGAAAAACTGTTTTTT. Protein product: CASSLATSGGNEKLFF.

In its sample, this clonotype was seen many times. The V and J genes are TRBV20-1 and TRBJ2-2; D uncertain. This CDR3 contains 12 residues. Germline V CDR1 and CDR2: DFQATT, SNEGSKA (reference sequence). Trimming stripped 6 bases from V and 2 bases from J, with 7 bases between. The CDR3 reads CSASSNTGELFF. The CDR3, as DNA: TGCAGTGCCTCCTCTAACACCGGGGAGCTGTTTTTT.

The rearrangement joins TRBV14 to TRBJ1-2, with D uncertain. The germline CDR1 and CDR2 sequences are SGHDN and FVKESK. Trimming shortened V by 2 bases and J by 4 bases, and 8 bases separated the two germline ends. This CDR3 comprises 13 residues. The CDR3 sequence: CASSQTWSYGYTF. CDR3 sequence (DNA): TGTGCCAGCAGCCAAACTTGGAGCTATGGCTACACCTTC.

Here the CDR3 DNA reads TGTGCCACCAGTGATTTCACTAGCGGGAGGCACCAAGAGACCCAGTACTTC. Its protein product is CATSDFTSGRHQETQYF. This chain joins TRBV24-1 and TRBJ2-5; 12 nucleotides match TRBD2. Germline assignment: CDR1 KGHDR and CDR2 SFDVKD. This CDR3 is 17 amino acids long. J gave up 0 bases and V 1 base, and 2 bases lay outside the gene matches.

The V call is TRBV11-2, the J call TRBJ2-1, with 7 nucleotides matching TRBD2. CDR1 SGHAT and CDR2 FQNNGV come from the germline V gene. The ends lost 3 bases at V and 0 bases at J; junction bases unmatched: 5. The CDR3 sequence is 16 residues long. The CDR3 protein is CASSFIVAGSYNEQFF. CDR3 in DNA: TGTGCCAGCAGCTTCATTGTAGCGGGCTCCTACAATGAGCAGTTCTTC.

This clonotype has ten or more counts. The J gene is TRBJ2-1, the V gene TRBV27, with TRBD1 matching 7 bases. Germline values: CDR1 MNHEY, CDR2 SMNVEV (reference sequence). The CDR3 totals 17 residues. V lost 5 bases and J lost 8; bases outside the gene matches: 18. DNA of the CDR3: TGTGCCAGCAGTCTCCTGGGGCTGAGACAGGGACGATATGAGCAGTTCTTC. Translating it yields CASSLLGLRQGRYEQFF.

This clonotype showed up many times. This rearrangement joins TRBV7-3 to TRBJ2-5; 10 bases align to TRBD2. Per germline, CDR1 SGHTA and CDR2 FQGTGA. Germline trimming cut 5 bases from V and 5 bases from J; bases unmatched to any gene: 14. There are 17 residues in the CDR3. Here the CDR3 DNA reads TGTGCCAGCAGCAAACAGGGCTCTAGCGGGGGCGGGGAGACCCAGTACTTC. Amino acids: CASSKQGSSGGGETQYF.

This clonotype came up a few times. The CDR3 DNA is TGTGCCAGCAGCCAACCGGGACAGGGGAATTCACCCCTCCACTTT. Residues: CASSQPGQGNSPLHF. The genes are TRBV16 and TRBJ1-6, with TRBD1 matching 10 bases. V dropped 2 bases and J dropped 7; count of bases not matched to a gene: 2. CDR3 size: 15 residues. Germline assignment: CDR1 KGHSY and CDR2 FQNENV.

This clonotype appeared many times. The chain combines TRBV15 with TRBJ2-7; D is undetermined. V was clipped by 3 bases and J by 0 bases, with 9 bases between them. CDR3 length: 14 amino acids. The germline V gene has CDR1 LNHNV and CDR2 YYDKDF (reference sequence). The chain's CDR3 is CATSRTYSSYEQYF. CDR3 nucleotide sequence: TGTGCCACCAGCAGGACCTACAGCTCCTACGAGCAGTACTTC. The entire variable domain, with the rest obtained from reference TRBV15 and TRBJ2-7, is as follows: DAMVIQNPRYQVTQFGKPVTLSCSQTLNHNVMYWYQQKSSQAPKLLFHYYDKDFNNEADTPDNFQSRRPNTSFCFLDIRSPGLGDTAMYLCATSRTYSSYEQYFGPGTRLTVT.

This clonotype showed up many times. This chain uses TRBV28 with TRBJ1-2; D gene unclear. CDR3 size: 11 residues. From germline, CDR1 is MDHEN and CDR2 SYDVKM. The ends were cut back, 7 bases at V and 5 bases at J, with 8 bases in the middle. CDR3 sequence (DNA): TGTGCCAGCACCAAATATTATGGCTACACCTTC. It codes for CASTKYYGYTF.

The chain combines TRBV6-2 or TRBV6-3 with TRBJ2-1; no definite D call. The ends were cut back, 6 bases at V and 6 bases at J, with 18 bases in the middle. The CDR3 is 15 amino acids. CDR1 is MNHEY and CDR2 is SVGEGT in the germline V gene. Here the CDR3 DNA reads TGTGCCAGCAGGAACCTAGATGCCCTCCTCAATGAGCAGTTCTTC. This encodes CASRNLDALLNEQFF.

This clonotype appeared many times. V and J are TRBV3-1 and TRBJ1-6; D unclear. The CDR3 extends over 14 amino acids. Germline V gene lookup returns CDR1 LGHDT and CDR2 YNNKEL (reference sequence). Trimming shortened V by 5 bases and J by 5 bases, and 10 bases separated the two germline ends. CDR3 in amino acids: CASSLREDNSPLHF. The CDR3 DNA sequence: TGTGCCAGCAGCTTAAGAGAGGATAATTCACCCCTCCACTTT.

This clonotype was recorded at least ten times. This CDR3 is CASSPLWGAAGNEQFF. CDR3 coding DNA: TGTGCCAGCAGTCCGCTATGGGGTGCAGCTGGGAATGAGCAGTTCTTC. The rearrangement links TRBV11-2 to TRBJ2-1; D is ambiguous. Germline V CDR1 and CDR2: SGHAT, FQNNGV. CDR3 length: 16 residues. Trimming took off 6 bases at V and 7 bases at J, with 22 bases between the two ends.